The 20 T cell receptor beta chains reported below all come from one sample, sequenced in a study of response to subunit inactivated influenza vaccine. TCRdb re-analysed the RT-PCR reads in MiXCR, keeping a single row per CDR3 protein. Among some 500,000 distinct CDR3 sequences listed, more than 15% were seen once. Specimen: CD4+ T cells sorted from PBMCs, collected approximately 25 months after vaccination. The receptors were gathered from a man between 50 and 69 years old who received an inactivated influenza vaccine.

This clonotype was detected only a few times. This sequence joins TRBV7-8 and TRBJ2-3, with 8 bases matching TRBD2. V was clipped by 5 bases and J by 2 bases; unmatched bases: 6. Germline V gene lookup returns CDR1 SGHVS and CDR2 FQNEAQ. This CDR3 is 15 amino acids long. CDR3 protein: CASSPAGGSTDTQYF. In DNA, the CDR3 is TGTGCCAGCAGCCCCGCGGGGGGATCCACAGATACGCAGTATTTT.

The CDR3 nucleotides read TGTGCCAGCAGCCAGGGGTCAGGCGCCAATGAGCAGTTCTTC. Its translation: CASSQGSGANEQFF. The chain joins TRBV11-2 to TRBJ2-1; a weak D match, TRBD1 (6 bases). Germline assignment: CDR1 SGHAT and CDR2 FQNNGV. The CDR3 length is 14 residues. Trimming cost V 5 bases and J 6 bases, with 14 bases left between them.

This clonotype was counted only a few times. This chain uses TRBV12-3 or TRBV12-4 with TRBJ2-5; TRBD2 might be the D (6 bases). The CDR3 runs 13 residues. Trimming left V 2 bases short and J 5 bases short, with 9 bases between. The CDR3 coding sequence is TGTGCCAGCAGTTTATTAGCGGCCGAGACCCAGTACTTC. The encoded protein is CASSLLAAETQYF.

The table lists this clonotype with a few counts. This rearrangement joins TRBV10-3 to TRBJ1-1; D might be TRBD1 (5 bases). CDR1 is ENHRY and CDR2 is SYGVKD in the germline V gene. V lost 6 bases to trimming and J lost 0 bases, with 11 bases between them. The CDR3 has 14 residues. For the CDR3, the DNA is TGTGCCATCAGCGGGACGGTGATGAACACTGAAGCTTTCTTT. It encodes CAISGTVMNTEAFF.

In its sample, this clonotype was seen many times. The chain carries TRBV12-3 or TRBV12-4 and TRBJ2-1; TRBD2 is a possible D gene (6 bases). Trimming left V 4 bases short and J 10 bases short, with 17 bases between. The CDR3 length is 14 residues. The CDR3 sequence is CASSSDRGYGEQFF. The CDR3 region has the DNA TGTGCCAGCAGTTCAGACCGGGGGTACGGGGAGCAGTTCTTC.

This clonotype was counted at least ten times. V is TRBV12-3 or TRBV12-4 and J is TRBJ2-7; TRBD1 agrees at 9 bases. CDR3 length equals 15 residues. The J segment lost 8 bases and the V segment lost 3 bases, leaving 11 bases of the junction unmatched. The CDR3 is CASSFPGQGGRQQYF. CDR3 DNA sequence: TGTGCCAGCAGTTTCCCGGGACAGGGCGGACGGCAGCAGTACTTC.

V is TRBV20-1 and J is TRBJ2-1; perhaps TRBD2 as D (6 bases). V was clipped by 7 bases and J by 7 bases, with 14 bases between them. Looked up from germline, CDR1 is DFQATT and CDR2 is SNEGSKA (reference sequence). The CDR3 runs 12 residues. CDR3 in DNA: TGCAGTGTAAGGAGGGGTTGGAATGAGCAGTTCTTC. This gives the protein CSVRRGWNEQFF.

This clonotype has only a few counts. The J gene is TRBJ2-5, the V gene TRBV24-1; 7 nucleotides line up with TRBD1. The ends lost 4 bases at V and 1 base at J; junction bases unmatched: 8. Per germline, CDR1 KGHDR and CDR2 SFDVKD. The CDR3 runs 16 residues. The CDR3 sequence: CATSERQGTLQETQYF. In DNA, the CDR3 is TGTGCCACCAGTGAGCGACAGGGTACCCTCCAAGAGACCCAGTACTTC.

The sample holds one count of this clonotype. J is TRBJ2-7 and V is TRBV2; 8 bases line up with TRBD2. Trimming took 7 bases from V and 1 from J; bases not matched to a gene: 9. Germline CDR1 is SNHLY and CDR2 is FYNNEI. The CDR3 spans 15 residues. This chain's CDR3 is CASTKFTSGSYEQYF. Here the CDR3 DNA reads TGTGCCAGCACAAAATTCACTAGCGGATCCTACGAGCAGTACTTC.

This clonotype was counted only a few times. This sequence joins TRBV4-3 and TRBJ2-7; 7 nucleotides agree with TRBD2. CDR1 and CDR2 from the germline V gene are LGHNA and YSLEER. The CDR3 covers 16 residues. Trimming at V came to 5 bases and at J to 3 bases, leaving 13 bases not matched to a gene. The CDR3: CASSGRWGGDLYEQYF. The CDR3 region has the DNA TGCGCCAGCAGCGGGCGGTGGGGAGGGGACCTCTACGAGCAGTACTTC.

The chain employs TRBV5-1 and TRBJ2-2; 9 positions match TRBD2. Germline CDR1 reads SGHRS; CDR2 reads YFSETQ. The CDR3 consists of 15 residues. The ends lost 7 bases at V and 3 bases at J; junction bases unmatched: 7. CDR3 sequence reads: CASAISGGYTGELFF. The CDR3 bases are TGCGCCAGCGCCATTAGCGGGGGCTACACCGGGGAGCTGTTTTTT.

This clonotype was counted only a few times. The chain joins TRBV10-3 to TRBJ2-7, with TRBD1 matching over 8 bases. The CDR3 spans 13 residues. CDR1 and CDR2 (germline): ENHRY, SYGVKD. Trimming cost V 10 bases and J 0 bases; bases outside gene matches: 5. The CDR3, as DNA: TGTGCCACCGGACAGGGTAGCTCCTACGAGCAGTACTTC. Translating gives CATGQGSSYEQYF.

The chain has TRBV7-3 and TRBJ1-1, with D hard to call. Per germline, CDR1 SGHTA and CDR2 FQGTGA. This CDR3 comprises 15 residues. V lost 4 bases and J lost 1, with 13 bases in between. For the CDR3, the DNA is TGTGCCAGCAGCTCGAGCCCCCAGCGGAACACTGAAGCTTTCTTT. It encodes CASSSSPQRNTEAFF.

This clonotype has a count of ten or more. The chain uses TRBV19 and TRBJ2-3; D remains ambiguous. Trimming removed 2 bases at V and 5 bases at J, with 14 bases between. CDR1 is LNHDA and CDR2 is SQIVND in the germline V gene (reference sequence). The CDR3 spans 15 residues. The CDR3 DNA reads as TGTGCCAGTAGTATACTGAGTCTACAAGGAGATACGCAGTATTTT. This translates into CASSILSLQGDTQYF. Supplemented by reference TRBV19 and TRBJ2-3, the full variable domain reads DGGITQSPKYLFRKEGQNVTLSCEQNLNHDAMYWYRQDPGQGLRLIYYSQIVNDFQKGDIAEGYSVSREKKESFPLTVTSAQKNPTAFYLCASSILSLQGDTQYFGPGTRLTVL.

V usage is TRBV6-2 or TRBV6-3 and J usage is TRBJ2-6, with 7 bases lining up with TRBD2. CDR3 length: 14 residues. V lost 7 bases, J lost 5 bases, and 5 bases stayed unmatched. The germline V gene encodes CDR1 MNHEY and CDR2 SVGEGT. DNA for the CDR3: TGTGCCAGCAAGGGGAGCGGGAGGGCCAACGTCCTGACTTTC. This codes for CASKGSGRANVLTF.

This clonotype has only a few counts. The V call is TRBV20-1, the J call TRBJ2-1, with TRBD2 identical over 10 bases. The CDR3 totals 17 residues. Germline V CDR1 and CDR2: DFQATT, SNEGSKA (reference sequence). The V gene end was trimmed by 8 bases and the J gene end by 7 bases; junction bases not matched to a gene: 20. The CDR3 loop reads CSNIWASGSSFRNEQFF. CDR3 coding DNA: TGCAGTAATATCTGGGCTAGCGGGAGTAGTTTTCGGAATGAGCAGTTCTTC.

The V call is TRBV16, the J call TRBJ2-3, with D possibly matching TRBD2 (5 bases). This CDR3 is built from 12 residues. The germline V and J ends were trimmed by 4 bases and 8 bases, with 10 bases remaining between them. CDR1 KGHSY and CDR2 FQNENV come from the germline V gene. Here the CDR3 reads CASSREEGTQYF. Here the CDR3 DNA reads TGTGCCAGCAGCCGGGAAGAGGGTACGCAGTATTTT.

V and J are TRBV12-3 or TRBV12-4 and TRBJ1-5; tentative D call: TRBD1 (5 bases). V gave up 5 bases and J gave up 4 bases, with 9 bases separating them. This CDR3 comprises 13 residues. The CDR3 loop is CASSRGTNQPQHF. DNA of the CDR3: TGTGCCAGCAGTAGGGGAACGAATCAGCCCCAGCATTTT.

The V gene is TRBV12-3 or TRBV12-4, the J gene TRBJ1-1; D is unclear. This CDR3 has 14 amino acids. Trimming removed 4 bases from V and 3 bases from J, with 12 bases in between. The DNA of the CDR3 is TGTGCCAGCAGTTACACAAAAACGGACACTGAAGCTTTCTTT. It is translated as CASSYTKTDTEAFF.

The table lists this clonotype with a few counts. CDR3 protein: CASSSGTVKGNEQFF. The CDR3 nucleotides read TGTGCCAGCAGTTCCGGGACAGTAAAAGGCAATGAGCAGTTCTTC. The chain carries TRBV28 and TRBJ2-1; 7 bases map to TRBD1. This CDR3 contains 15 residues. CDR1 and CDR2 (germline): MDHEN, SYDVKM. Unmatched junction bases numbered 9, after V lost 4 bases and J lost 6 bases.